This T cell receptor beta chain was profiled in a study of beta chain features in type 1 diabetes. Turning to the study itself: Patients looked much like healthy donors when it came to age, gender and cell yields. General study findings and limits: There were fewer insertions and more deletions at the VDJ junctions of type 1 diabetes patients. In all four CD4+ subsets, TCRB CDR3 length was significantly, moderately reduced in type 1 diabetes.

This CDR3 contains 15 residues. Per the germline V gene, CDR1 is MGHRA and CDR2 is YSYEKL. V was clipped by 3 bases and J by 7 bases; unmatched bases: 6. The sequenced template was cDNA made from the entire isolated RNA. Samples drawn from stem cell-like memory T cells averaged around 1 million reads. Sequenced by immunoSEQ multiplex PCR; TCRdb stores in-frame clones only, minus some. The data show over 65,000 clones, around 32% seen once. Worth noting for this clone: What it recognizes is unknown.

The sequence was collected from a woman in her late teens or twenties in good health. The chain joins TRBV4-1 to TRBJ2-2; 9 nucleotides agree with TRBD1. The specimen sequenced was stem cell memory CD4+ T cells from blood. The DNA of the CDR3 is TGCGCCAGCAGCCATCCCGACAGGGGGAACGGGGAGCTGTTTTTT. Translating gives CASSHPDRGNGELFF.